Presented here are 24 T cell receptor beta chains from one specimen sequenced in a study of T cells in Graves' hyperthyroidism and ophthalmopathy (dated 2019 in TCRdb). Libraries came from multiplex PCR. TCRdb names Illumina HiSeq 2000 as the instrument used. Amplification of TCR beta CDR3 regions was carried out from RNA transcripts. A first-round RT-PCR of the TCR CDR3 used the HTBI primer set with the Qiagen OneStep RT-PCR kit. Clones were called with MiXCR by TCRdb after fastp trimmed the public reads at Q25, and only in-frame beta chains were retained. Rows merge per CDR3 protein into single entries with the most common DNA and genes. This sample holds some 770,000 distinct CDR3 sequences; about 16% were observed only once. Of the sample, approximately 8.4% is held by the ten largest clones. The sequencing input was blood. These receptors all come from a man aged 18 to 29 with Graves' hyperthyroidism.

On this clonotype: This could be a read error, since a much larger clone is one nucleotide away. The chain has TRBV12-3 or TRBV12-4 and TRBJ1-5; the D is unclear. The V and J ends lost 5 bases and 10 bases respectively, with 15 bases between them. The CDR3 has 13 amino acids. The CDR3 is CASSLRIQHPQHF. CDR3 coding DNA: TGTGCCAGCAGTCTCCGGATCCAGCATCCCCAGCATTTT.

This chain links TRBV9 with TRBJ2-3; D call uncertain. There are 14 residues in the CDR3. V was trimmed by 0 bases and J by 2 bases, leaving 7 bases between them. Germline V gene sequence: CDR1 SGDLS, CDR2 YYNGEE. CDR3 in amino acids: CASSVDWSTDTQYF. In DNA, the CDR3 is TGTGCCAGCAGCGTAGATTGGTCCACAGATACGCAGTATTTT. The complete variable domain, with remaining parts taken from reference TRBV9 and TRBJ2-3, reads DSGVTQTPKHLITATGQRVTLRCSPRSGDLSVYWYQQSLDQGLQFLIQYYNGEERAKGNILERFSAQQFPDLHSELNLSSLELGDSALYFCASSVDWSTDTQYFGPGTRLTVL.

The CDR3 spells CASSSNRASYEQYF. The CDR3 DNA follows: TGTGCCAGCAGCTCCAACAGGGCTTCCTACGAGCAGTACTTC. The genes are TRBV7-2 and TRBJ2-7; tentatively, D is TRBD1 (6 bases). Trimming cost V 4 bases and J 1 base, with 11 bases left between them. Germline lookup yields CDR1 SGHTA and CDR2 FQGNSA. The CDR3 has 14 residues.

This clonotype came up many times. This chain joins TRBV6-6 and TRBJ1-5, with a tentative D call TRBD1 (5 bases). The V and J ends lost 1 base and 5 bases respectively, with 15 bases between them. The CDR3 covers 16 residues. Germline CDR1 reads MNHNY; CDR2 reads SVGAGI (reference sequence). CDR3 nucleotide sequence: TGTGCCAGCAGTTACTTTACAGGTTTCATGGATCAGCCCCAGCATTTT. It is translated as CASSYFTGFMDQPQHF.

This clonotype was picked up many times. The rearrangement uses TRBV2 and TRBJ2-1; 11 nucleotides agree with TRBD1. Unmatched junction bases numbered 4, after V lost 0 bases and J lost 6 bases. The CDR3 covers 16 residues. Looked up from germline, CDR1 is SNHLY and CDR2 is FYNNEI. The CDR3 here is CASSEARTGGGNEQFF. CDR3 sequence (DNA): TGTGCCAGCAGTGAAGCGAGGACAGGGGGCGGCAATGAGCAGTTCTTC. Supplemented by reference TRBV2 and TRBJ2-1, the full variable domain reads EPEVTQTPSHQVTQMGQEVILRCVPISNHLYFYWYRQILGQKVEFLVSFYNNEISEKSEIFDDQFSVERPDGSNFTLKIRSTKLEDSAMYFCASSEARTGGGNEQFFGPGTRLTVL.

This rearrangement joins TRBV6-1 to TRBJ1-5; D is undetermined. Trimming cost V 3 bases and J 1 base, with 10 bases left between them. This CDR3 is 15 amino acids long. CDR1 is MNHNS and CDR2 is SASEGT in the germline V gene. For the CDR3, the DNA is TGTGCCAGCAGTGAGGAGGGTTGGAGCAATCAGCCCCAGCATTTT. Residues: CASSEEGWSNQPQHF.

In nucleotides, the CDR3 is TGTGCCAGCTTAGGACTAGCGGGTATGGATGAGCAGTTCTTC. Its translation is CASLGLAGMDEQFF. V usage is TRBV18 and J usage is TRBJ2-1; TRBD2 aligns across 11 bases. The germline V gene has CDR1 KGHSH and CDR2 LQKENI. The CDR3 is 14 amino acids. After removal of 7 bases from V and 8 bases from J, the junction contained 7 bases not matched to a gene.

This clonotype was recorded a few times. The chain uses TRBV6-2 or TRBV6-3 and TRBJ2-1; 9 positions agree with TRBD1. Looked up from germline, CDR1 is MNHEY and CDR2 is SVGEGT. The J segment lost 3 bases and the V segment lost 2 bases, leaving 2 bases of the junction unmatched. The CDR3 is 15 amino acids. The CDR3 sequence is CASSYVDRGYNEQFF. The CDR3 DNA reads TGTGCCAGCAGTTACGTGGACAGGGGCTACAATGAGCAGTTCTTC.

This clonotype has at least ten counts. V is TRBV29-1 and J is TRBJ2-5; D gene ambiguous. Germline CDR1 SQVTM, CDR2 ANQGSEA. CDR3 size: 14 residues. V gave up 4 bases and J gave up 3 bases, with 15 bases separating them. This chain's CDR3 is CSVARTELEETQYF. The CDR3 nucleotides read TGCAGCGTTGCTAGGACCGAACTCGAAGAGACCCAGTACTTC.

V is TRBV19 and J is TRBJ1-2; 8 nucleotides agree with TRBD1. CDR3 length equals 14 residues. CDR1 LNHDA and CDR2 SQIVND come from the germline V gene (reference sequence). J gave up 4 bases and V 4 bases, and 5 bases lay outside the gene matches. The CDR3 sequence is CASSTGGAIYGYTF. The CDR3, as DNA: TGTGCCAGTAGTACAGGGGGCGCTATCTATGGCTACACCTTC.

This clonotype showed up just a few times. This chain connects TRBV9 to TRBJ2-1; tentatively, D is TRBD1 or TRBD2 (5 bases each). The CDR3 loop spans 15 amino acids. Germline V CDR1 and CDR2: SGDLS, YYNGEE. V lost 4 bases and J lost 7, with 18 bases in between. The CDR3 loop reads CASSPPPGTENEQFF. The CDR3 nucleotides are TGTGCCAGCAGCCCTCCCCCGGGGACGGAAAATGAGCAGTTCTTC.

The V and J genes are TRBV12-3 or TRBV12-4 and TRBJ2-2; no clear D gene. V lost 7 bases to trimming and J lost 2 bases, with 11 bases between them. This CDR3 is built from 14 residues. In DNA, the CDR3 is TGTGCCAGCACGCCCGGACCTAACACCGGGGAGCTGTTTTTT. Translated: CASTPGPNTGELFF.

The genes are TRBV5-1 and TRBJ2-7, with 8 bases aligning to TRBD1. V lost 4 bases and J lost 0; bases outside the gene matches: 6. The germline V gene encodes CDR1 SGHRS and CDR2 YFSETQ. This CDR3 comprises 15 residues. The CDR3 nucleotides read TGCGCCAGCAGCATGACAGGGGCCCTCTCCTACGAGCAGTACTTC. Amino acids: CASSMTGALSYEQYF.

This clonotype occurred many times. This chain connects TRBV28 to TRBJ2-1, with 7 bases that match TRBD1. Germline assignment: CDR1 MDHEN and CDR2 SYDVKM. The CDR3 is 14 amino acids. After removal of 5 bases from V and 1 base from J, the junction contained 2 bases not matched to a gene. CDR3 residues: CASSLGQSYNEQFF. CDR3 nucleotide sequence: TGTGCCAGCAGTCTGGGACAGTCCTACAATGAGCAGTTCTTC.

This clonotype has ten or more counts. The chain combines TRBV6-5 with TRBJ2-1; 9 positions agree with TRBD2. Germline V CDR1 and CDR2: MNHEY, SVGAGI. The CDR3 sequence is 16 residues long. J lost 2 bases, V lost 6 bases, and 8 bases had no gene match. CDR3 in amino acids: CASRLSLAGAYNEQFF. CDR3 coding DNA: TGTGCCAGCAGACTTTCCTTAGCGGGGGCCTACAATGAGCAGTTCTTC.

This clonotype has a count of ten or more. The J gene is TRBJ2-6, the V gene TRBV20-1, with D hard to call. Germline CDR1 is DFQATT and CDR2 is SNEGSKA (reference sequence). Trimming stripped 6 bases from V and 2 bases from J, with 11 bases between. CDR3 length equals 14 residues. This CDR3 is CSASSRAGANVLTF. The DNA of the CDR3 is TGCAGTGCCTCATCCCGGGCTGGGGCCAACGTCCTGACTTTC.

This clonotype was observed at least ten times. This chain joins TRBV12-3 or TRBV12-4 and TRBJ2-7, with D tentatively TRBD1 (5 bases). The CDR3 loop spans 13 amino acids. Trimming removed 5 bases at V and 0 bases at J, with 8 bases between. The CDR3 region has the DNA TGTGCCAGCAGTACGGACACCTCCTACGAGCAGTACTTC. It translates to CASSTDTSYEQYF.

This clonotype was detected many times. The CDR3 loop reads CATRTKDSNQPQHF. CDR3 sequence (DNA): TGTGCCACCAGAACGAAGGATAGCAATCAGCCCCAGCATTTT. The J gene is TRBJ1-5, the V gene TRBV15; D gene uncertain. Germline loops: CDR1 LNHNV, CDR2 YYDKDF (reference sequence). This CDR3 region has 14 residues. Trimming removed 6 bases from V and 0 bases from J, with 9 bases in between.

The chain carries TRBV19 and TRBJ2-1; 9 bases line up with TRBD2. The CDR3 is 13 amino acids. Germline trimming cut 3 bases from V and 8 bases from J; bases unmatched to any gene: 2. CDR1 is LNHDA, CDR2 SQIVND, per germline (reference sequence). The CDR3 protein is CASSIKREDEQFF. The CDR3 DNA reads as TGTGCCAGTAGTATTAAGCGGGAGGATGAGCAGTTCTTC.

This chain's CDR3 is CASSLMAGTDYNEQFF. CDR3 coding DNA: TGTGCCAGCAGCTTGATGGCAGGGACAGACTACAATGAGCAGTTCTTC. The chain employs TRBV5-6 and TRBJ2-1, with 7 bases identical to TRBD1. The CDR3 loop spans 16 amino acids. The germline CDR1 and CDR2 sequences are SGHDT and YYEEEE. Trimming removed 1 base from V and 3 bases from J; junction bases left unmatched: 7. Supplemented by reference TRBV5-6 and TRBJ2-1, the full variable domain reads DAGVTQSPTHLIKTRGQQVTLRCSPKSGHDTVSWYQQALGQGPQFIFQYYEEEERQRGNFPDRFSGHQFPNYSSELNVNALLLGDSALYLCASSLMAGTDYNEQFFGPGTRLTVL.

This clonotype was recorded many times. The chain is built from TRBV28 and TRBJ2-7; a possible D gene is TRBD1 (6 bases). From germline, CDR1 is MDHEN and CDR2 SYDVKM. The V end lost 8 bases, the J end lost 2 bases, and 16 bases lay between the germline ends. The CDR3 is 14 amino acids. The CDR3 DNA is TGTGCCAGCGTAGGCCGGACAGTCACCTACGAGCAGTACTTC. Its translation is CASVGRTVTYEQYF.

There are a few counts of this clonotype. The chain carries TRBV5-5 and TRBJ2-3; 10 bases match TRBD2. The germline V gene has CDR1 SGHKS and CDR2 YYEKEE (reference sequence). The CDR3 extends over 17 amino acids. V gave up 1 base and J gave up 4 bases; unmatched junction bases: 9. The CDR3 nucleotides are TGTGCCAGCAGCTTGAGTCTAGCGGGAGCAGGGGCAGATACGCAGTATTTT. Residues: CASSLSLAGAGADTQYF.

This clonotype was seen repeatedly, ten times or more. The V call is TRBV28, the J call TRBJ2-5; D is undetermined. CDR1 MDHEN and CDR2 SYDVKM come from the germline V gene. Trimming took off 2 bases at V and 4 bases at J, with 14 bases between the two ends. This CDR3 comprises 15 residues. CDR3 protein: CASSLGWAVGETQYF. The CDR3 DNA reads TGTGCCAGCAGTTTAGGGTGGGCGGTCGGAGAGACCCAGTACTTC.

This chain links TRBV6-5 with TRBJ2-1, with no clear D. This CDR3 spans 15 amino acids. The V end was cut by 2 bases, the J end by 0 bases, with 8 bases between. The V gene's germline CDR1 is MNHEY and CDR2 SVGAGI. CDR3 loop: CASSYIQSSYNEQFF. CDR3 nucleotides: TGTGCCAGCAGTTACATCCAAAGCTCCTACAATGAGCAGTTCTTC.